This T cell receptor (beta chain) was found in a study of beta chain features in type 1 diabetes. Whole-study context: Comparable age, gender and cell yields were observed in patients relative to healthy donors.

Trimming left V 0 bases short and J 4 bases short, with 14 bases between. The CDR3 spans 15 residues. CDR1 and CDR2 (germline): SGDLS, YYNGEE. Naive, central memory, regulatory and stem cell-like memory cells within the CD4+ compartment were sorted using CD45RO/CCR7/CD25/CD127/CD95/CD27. General study findings and limits: A moderate, significant TCRB CDR3 shortening appeared in type 1 diabetes across four CD4+ subsets.

With regard to this clone: Its antigen remains unidentified.

Every bit of the isolated RNA underwent reverse transcription, so sequencing read expressed TCRB transcripts. The table came from immunoSEQ multiplex PCR; TCRdb's copy has only in-frame clones and leaves some out. The repertoire includes under 350,000 clones, approximately 15% of them detected once, and approximately 0.015% sits in the top ten. The material sequenced was naive CD4+ T cells from blood. This receptor was identified in a man aged 30 to 39 with type 1 diabetes. The chain joins TRBV9 to TRBJ2-7, with D hard to call. CDR3 DNA: TGTGCCAGCAGCGTAGGTTCCCAGGTAATGTACGAGCAGTACTTC. This gives the protein CASSVGSQVMYEQYF.